In its sample, the clone carrying this TCR beta chain was seen once. The antigen is undetermined. The junction and the germline gene differ at one end; a read error may be behind it. The V gene's germline CDR1 is SGHAT and CDR2 FQNNGV. This CDR3 is 14 amino acids long. This record comes from a study of tumor-infiltrating lymphocytes in primary liver carcinoma. Study findings and constraints: Tumors carried a top-250-clone fraction significantly exceeding that of blood (p = 0.039). Whereas tumor region pairs overlapped more, tumor-adjacent and tumor-blood pairs overlapped less.

The researchers produced TCR beta cDNA from around 0.5 ug total RNA with a constant-region primer. Nested multiplex PCR, run for three rounds with slightly modified ARM-PCR, yielded TCR beta libraries. Forward primers for TRBV1-TRBV30 and a C-beta reverse primer served the first two PCR rounds, at around 11 cycles each. Via MiXCR, TCRdb re-called the multiplex PCR reads, giving one row per CDR3 protein. In the table there are approximately 45,000 distinct CDR3 sequences, more than 70% of which are singletons. Scientists recovered RNA and DNA together from around 18-30 mg of unsorted bulk tissue. The chain joins TRBV11-2 to TRBJ2-7, with D possibly called TRBD1 or TRBD2 (5 bases each). The sequence was obtained from a woman in her 30s with primary liver carcinoma and hepatitis B virus infection. The sample comprised tumor-adjacent normal liver tissue. CDR3 amino acids: CVSSRTGPSYEQYF. The CDR3 nucleotides are TGTGTCAGCAGCCGGACGGGGCCCTCATACGAGCAGTACTTC.